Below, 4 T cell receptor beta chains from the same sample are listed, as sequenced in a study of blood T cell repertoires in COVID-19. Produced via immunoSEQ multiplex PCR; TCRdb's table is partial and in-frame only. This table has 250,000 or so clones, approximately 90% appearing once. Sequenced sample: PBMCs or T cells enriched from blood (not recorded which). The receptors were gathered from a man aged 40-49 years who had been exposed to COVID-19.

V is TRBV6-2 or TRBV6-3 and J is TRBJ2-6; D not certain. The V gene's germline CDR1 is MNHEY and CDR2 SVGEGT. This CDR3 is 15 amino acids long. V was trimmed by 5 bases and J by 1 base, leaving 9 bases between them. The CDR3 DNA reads TGTGCCAGCAGTCCGATTGAGTCTGGGGCCAACGTCCTGACTTTC. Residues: CASSPIESGANVLTF.

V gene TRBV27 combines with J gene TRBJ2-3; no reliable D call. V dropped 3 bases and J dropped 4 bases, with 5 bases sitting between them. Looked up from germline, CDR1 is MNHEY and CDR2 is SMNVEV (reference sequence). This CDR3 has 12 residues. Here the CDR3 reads CASSFYPDTQYF. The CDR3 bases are TGTGCCAGCAGTTTTTATCCAGATACGCAGTATTTT.

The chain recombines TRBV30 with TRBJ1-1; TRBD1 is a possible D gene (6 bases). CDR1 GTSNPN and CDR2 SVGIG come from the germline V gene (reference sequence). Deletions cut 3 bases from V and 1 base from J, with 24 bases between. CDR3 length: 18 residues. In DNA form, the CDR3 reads TGTGCCTGGAGAGCTCCACCTAGGGGGGGTGTCACGAACACTGAAGCTTTCTTT. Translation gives CAWRAPPRGGVTNTEAFF. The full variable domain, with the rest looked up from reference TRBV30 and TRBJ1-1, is SQTIHQWPATLVQPVGSPLSLECTVEGTSNPNLYWYRQAAGRGLQLLFYSVGIGQISSEVPQNLSASRPQDRQFILSSKKLLLSDSGFYLCAWRAPPRGGVTNTEAFFGQGTRLTVV.

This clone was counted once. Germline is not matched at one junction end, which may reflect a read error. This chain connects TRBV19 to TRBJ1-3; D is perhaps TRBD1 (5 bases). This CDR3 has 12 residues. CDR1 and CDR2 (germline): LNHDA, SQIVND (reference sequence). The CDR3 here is CASSPQGSTIYF. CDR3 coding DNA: TGTGCCAGTAGTCCTCAGGGAAGCACCATATATTTT.